This is a list of T cell receptor beta chains from one sample in a study of response to subunit inactivated influenza vaccine. From the RT-PCR reads, TCRdb called clonotypes with MiXCR, one entry per CDR3 protein. Of fewer than 350,000 distinct CDR3 sequences listed, 20% to 25% were seen once; the top ten hold approximately 10%. Sequenced here: PBMCs from blood, sampled approximately 20 months after vaccination. The source is a man aged 45-69 years who received an inactivated influenza vaccine. CDR3s include the opening cysteine and the closing phenylalanine or tryptophan. The D gene is left open where the match is weak. The size entry is marked missing in some rows and otherwise reads once, few, many or a size class.

V: TRBV5-1; J: TRBJ1-1; size: many; length: 13; D: .; DNA: TGCGCCAGCAGCCCACCATCGTCTGGTGAAGCTTTCTTT; CDR3: CASSPPSSGEAFF
V: TRBV29-1; J: TRBJ2-5; size: .; length: 12; D: TRBD2; DNA: TGCAGCGTTGGTAGCGGGGGGTGGACCCAGTACTTC; CDR3: CSVGSGGWTQYF
V: TRBV29-1; J: TRBJ2-2; size: .; length: 14; D: .; DNA: TGCAGCGTTGGTGGGGTAGAGAACACCGGGGAGCTGTTTTTT; CDR3: CSVGGVENTGELFF
V: TRBV11-2; J: TRBJ2-5; size: .; length: 16; D: TRBD1; DNA: TGTGCCAGCAGCTTAGTGGACAGGGGGCGAGGGGAGACCCAGTACTTC; CDR3: CASSLVDRGRGETQYF
V: TRBV10-2; J: TRBJ1-2; size: few; length: 17; D: .; DNA: TGCGCCAGCAGTGAGCCGTCGGGGCAGGGACAAACGCCTGGCTACACCTTC; CDR3: CASSEPSGQGQTPGYTF
V: TRBV20-1; J: TRBJ2-2; size: .; length: 17; D: .; DNA: TGCAGCGCTCTTAGGGGCAGCAAATCCCTGAACACCGGGGAGCTGTTTTTT; CDR3: CSALRGSKSLNTGELFF
V: TRBV7-9; J: TRBJ1-5; size: few; length: 16; D: .; DNA: TGTGCCAGCAGCTTAGGGGCCTGGGGCACGAGTCAGCCCCAGCATTTT; CDR3: CASSLGAWGTSQPQHF
V: TRBV7-2; J: TRBJ1-2; size: .; length: 14; D: .; DNA: TGTGCCAGCAGCTTAGAGGGACCCTCCGGTGGCTACACCTTC; CDR3: CASSLEGPSGGYTF
V: TRBV6-1; J: TRBJ1-5; size: many; length: 15; D: TRBD1; DNA: TGTGCCAGCAGGCGGACAGGTGCTGGCAATCAGCCCCAGCATTTT; CDR3: CASRRTGAGNQPQHF
V: TRBV12-3/TRBV12-4; J: TRBJ2-7; size: .; length: 15; D: .; DNA: TGTGCCAGCAGTTCCCGGGACCCGAAAGTCTACGAGCAGTACTTC; CDR3: CASSSRDPKVYEQYF
V: TRBV19; J: TRBJ1-1; size: few; length: 12; D: .; DNA: TGTGCCAGTGGCTTCCGGAACACTGAAGCTTTCTTT; CDR3: CASGFRNTEAFF
V: TRBV24-1; J: TRBJ2-3; size: .; length: 14; D: .; DNA: TGTGCCACCAGTGATCCCCGAAAGGCAGATACGCAGTATTTT; CDR3: CATSDPRKADTQYF
V: TRBV19; J: TRBJ1-5; size: .; length: 15; D: .; DNA: TGTGCCAGTAGTATTGGGCAGAATAGCAATCAGCCCCAGCATTTT; CDR3: CASSIGQNSNQPQHF
V: TRBV7-8; J: TRBJ2-7; size: .; length: 14; D: .; DNA: TGTGCCAGCAGCCTAGGGCCCTTCGCCTACGAGCAGTACTTC; CDR3: CASSLGPFAYEQYF
V: TRBV15; J: TRBJ1-2; size: few; length: 13; D: .; DNA: TGTGCCACCAGCAGAGTGGAGGGGTTCGGCTACACCTTC; CDR3: CATSRVEGFGYTF
V: TRBV12-3/TRBV12-4; J: TRBJ1-2; size: .; length: 12; D: .; DNA: TGTGCCAGCAGTTTGCAGGGGATCGGCTACACCTTC; CDR3: CASSLQGIGYTF
V: TRBV10-3; J: TRBJ1-2; size: few; length: 13; D: .; DNA: TGTGCCATCAGTCAAATGACCTCATATGGCTACACCTTC; CDR3: CAISQMTSYGYTF
V: TRBV7-2; J: TRBJ2-7; size: few; length: 14; D: .; DNA: TGTGCCAGCAGCTTAACCGGGTCTACCTACGAGCAGTACTTC; CDR3: CASSLTGSTYEQYF
V: TRBV5-4; J: TRBJ2-1; size: few; length: 15; D: TRBD1; DNA: TGTGCCAGCAGCTTGGGAGGACAGGGTGGGAATGAGCAGTTCTTC; CDR3: CASSLGGQGGNEQFF
V: TRBV7-2; J: TRBJ1-2; size: many; length: 14; D: TRBD1; DNA: TGTGCCAGCAGCCCAGGGACAGCCAACTATGGCTACACCTTC; CDR3: CASSPGTANYGYTF
V: TRBV25-1; J: TRBJ2-7; size: few; length: 14; D: TRBD2; DNA: TGTGCCAGAGGAGCGGGGGACATCTCCTACGAGCAGTACTTC; CDR3: CARGAGDISYEQYF
V: TRBV28; J: TRBJ1-6; size: few; length: 13; D: .; DNA: TGTGCCAGCACCCCGAAAAGTTATTCACCCCTCCACTTT; CDR3: CASTPKSYSPLHF